One T cell receptor beta chain is described in this entry. The clone's antigen remains unknown. Nothing much larger sits one base from this clone, and base qualities are not available. These data are taken from a study of CD8+CD57+ T cells in acquired aplastic anemia (dated by TCRdb to the late 2010s). Regarding the study in general: DNA extracted from sorted CD4+ and CD8+ cells had a mean of roughly 3.4 ug, with a range of about 0.2 to 30 ug. An average of approximately 10 million reads for CD4+ cells and around 11 million reads for CD8+ cells was obtained from healthy donor samples.

Genomic DNA was used as template for profiling of TCR beta VDJ combinations and CDR3 sequences. An Illumina HiSeq 2000 was the platform used for TCR repertoire sequencing. The paper's processing steps were these. TRBV/TRBJ rearrangement plots, CDR3 size and DJ length profiles, and Simpson's diversity index were used to evaluate the repertoires. The most abundant DNA sequence in the deep sequencing data was taken as the immunodominant clone. CDR3 amino acid sequences were checked for sharing between subjects and were compared against published repertoires and the VDJdb database. Clones were called with MiXCR by TCRdb after fastp trimmed the public reads at Q25, and only in-frame beta chains were retained. Each record represents a unique CDR3 protein, reported with the most common genes and DNA among its rows. These V and J calls rely on TCRdb rather than the paper's analysis. The sample has about 400,000 distinct CDR3 sequences on record, 60% to 80% of them singletons. The ten largest clones capture approximately 3.8% of the sample.

The germline V gene encodes CDR1 SGHKS and CDR2 YYEKEE (reference sequence). The CDR3 covers 14 residues, taking in both the cysteine and the phenylalanine. Only the CDR3 part of the read is kept: 42 bases, read in frame from the first base. V loses 2 bases of germline sequence and J loses 4 bases, and the interval between the two ends is 12 bases. What the study reported, not specific to this receptor: Over 25 CD8+ CDR3 sequences were found in both patients and controls but appeared to be highly expressed in patients and within the immunodominant clones of the patients. Patients and healthy controls showed no significant difference in CD8+ Simpson's diversity (P=0.060).

TCR repertoires of sorted CD4+ and CD8+ blood T cells from severe aplastic anemia patients and healthy subjects were deep-sequenced in the study. Ficoll-Paque density gradient centrifugation was used to isolate peripheral blood mononuclear cells. Before DNA extraction, CD4+ and CD8+ T cells were sorted with FACS or magnetic beads. This clonotype originated in a human donor in good health, serving as a control. The sequence is built from TRBV5-5 and TRBJ2-5; TRBD1 is possibly the D segment (6 matching bases). The sample taken for sequencing was sorted CD4+, CD8+, or CD8+CD57+ T cells (not recorded which) from PBMCs. Here is the DNA: TGTGCCAGCAGCTTCGCTGGGGGCTCAGAGACCCAGTACTTC. Translated, it gives CASSFAGGSETQYF.